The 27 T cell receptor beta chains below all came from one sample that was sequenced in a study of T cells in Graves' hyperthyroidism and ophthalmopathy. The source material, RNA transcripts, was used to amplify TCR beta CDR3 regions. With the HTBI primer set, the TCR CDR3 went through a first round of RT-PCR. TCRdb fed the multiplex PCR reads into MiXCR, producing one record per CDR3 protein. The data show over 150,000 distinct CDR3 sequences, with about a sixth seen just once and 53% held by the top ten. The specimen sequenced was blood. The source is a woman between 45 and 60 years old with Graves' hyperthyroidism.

This chain's CDR3 is CASIREGRGASNQPQHF. The CDR3 nucleotides are TGTGCCAGTATTAGGGAGGGAAGGGGCGCGAGCAATCAGCCCCAGCATTTT. The chain is built from TRBV19 and TRBJ1-5; D might be TRBD1 (5 bases). Germline V gene lookup returns CDR1 LNHDA and CDR2 SQIVND (reference sequence). Trimming removed 7 bases from V and 1 base from J, with 20 bases in between. CDR3 length equals 17 residues. Together with reference TRBV19 and TRBJ1-5, the CDR3 gives the full variable domain: DGGITQSPKYLFRKEGQNVTLSCEQNLNHDAMYWYRQDPGQGLRLIYYSQIVNDFQKGDIAEGYSVSREKKESFPLTVTSAQKNPTAFYLCASIREGRGASNQPQHFGDGTRLSIL.

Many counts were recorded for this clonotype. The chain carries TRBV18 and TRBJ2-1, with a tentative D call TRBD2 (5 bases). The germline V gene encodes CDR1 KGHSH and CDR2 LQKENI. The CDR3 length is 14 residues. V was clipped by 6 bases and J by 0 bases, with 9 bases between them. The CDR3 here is CASSQRNSYNEQFF. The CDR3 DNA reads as TGTGCCAGCTCCCAGCGGAACTCCTACAATGAGCAGTTCTTC.

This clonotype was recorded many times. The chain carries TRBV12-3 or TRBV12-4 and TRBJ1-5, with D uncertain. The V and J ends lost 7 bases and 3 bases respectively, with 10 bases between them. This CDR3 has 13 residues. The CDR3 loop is CASTGGYNQPQHF. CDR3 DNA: TGTGCCAGCACGGGAGGTTACAATCAGCCCCAGCATTTT.

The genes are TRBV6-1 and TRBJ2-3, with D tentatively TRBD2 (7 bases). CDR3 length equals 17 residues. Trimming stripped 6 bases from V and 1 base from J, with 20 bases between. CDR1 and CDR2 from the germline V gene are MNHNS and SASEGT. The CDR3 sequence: CASSPRGGRWGTDTQYF. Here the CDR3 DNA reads TGTGCCAGCAGCCCAAGGGGGGGGAGGTGGGGCACAGATACGCAGTATTTT.

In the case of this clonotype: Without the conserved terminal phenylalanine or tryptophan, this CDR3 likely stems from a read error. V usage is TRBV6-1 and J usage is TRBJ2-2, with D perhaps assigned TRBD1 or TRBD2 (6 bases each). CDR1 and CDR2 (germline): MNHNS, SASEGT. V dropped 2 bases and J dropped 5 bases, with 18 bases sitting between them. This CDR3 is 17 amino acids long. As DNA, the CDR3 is TGTGCCAGCAGTGAAAGTGGGGGGCAGGGAGCGACCGGGGAGCTGTTTCTT. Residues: CASSESGGQGATGELFL.

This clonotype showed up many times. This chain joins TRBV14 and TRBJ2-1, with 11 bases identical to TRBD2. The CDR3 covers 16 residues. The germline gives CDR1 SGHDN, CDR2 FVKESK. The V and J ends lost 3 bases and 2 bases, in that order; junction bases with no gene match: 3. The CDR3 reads CASSQRLAGTYNEQFF. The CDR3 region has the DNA TGTGCCAGCAGCCAGAGACTAGCGGGAACCTACAATGAGCAGTTCTTC.

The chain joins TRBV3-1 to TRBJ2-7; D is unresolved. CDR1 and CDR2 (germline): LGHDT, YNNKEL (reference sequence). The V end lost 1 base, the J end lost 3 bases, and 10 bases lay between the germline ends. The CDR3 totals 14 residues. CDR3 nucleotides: TGTGCCAGCAGCCAAGGAACTGGCAACTACGAGCAGTACTTC. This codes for CASSQGTGNYEQYF.

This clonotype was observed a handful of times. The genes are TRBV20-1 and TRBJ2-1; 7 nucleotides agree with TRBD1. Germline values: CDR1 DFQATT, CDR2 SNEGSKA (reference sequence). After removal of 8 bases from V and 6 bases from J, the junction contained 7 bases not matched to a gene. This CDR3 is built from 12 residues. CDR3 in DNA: TGCAGTCCAACAGGGGATGGCAATGAGCAGTTCTTC. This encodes CSPTGDGNEQFF.

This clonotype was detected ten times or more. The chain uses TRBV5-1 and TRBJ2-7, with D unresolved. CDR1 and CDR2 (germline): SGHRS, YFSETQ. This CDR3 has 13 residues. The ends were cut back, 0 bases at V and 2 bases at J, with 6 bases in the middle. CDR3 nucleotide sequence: TGCGCCAGCAGCTTGGAGGGCCCCTACGAGCAGTACTTC. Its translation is CASSLEGPYEQYF.

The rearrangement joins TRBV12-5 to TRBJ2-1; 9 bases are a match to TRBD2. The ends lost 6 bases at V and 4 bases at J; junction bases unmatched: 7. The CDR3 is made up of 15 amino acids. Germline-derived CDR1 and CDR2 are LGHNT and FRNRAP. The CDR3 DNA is TGTGCTAGTGGATCTAGCGGGATAGGATACAATGAGCAGTTCTTC. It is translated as CASGSSGIGYNEQFF.

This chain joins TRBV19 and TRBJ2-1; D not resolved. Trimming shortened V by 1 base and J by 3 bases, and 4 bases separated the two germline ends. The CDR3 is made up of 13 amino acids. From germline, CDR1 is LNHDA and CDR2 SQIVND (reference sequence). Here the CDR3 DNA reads TGTGCCAGTAGTATAGGCAACTACAATGAGCAGTTCTTC. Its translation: CASSIGNYNEQFF.

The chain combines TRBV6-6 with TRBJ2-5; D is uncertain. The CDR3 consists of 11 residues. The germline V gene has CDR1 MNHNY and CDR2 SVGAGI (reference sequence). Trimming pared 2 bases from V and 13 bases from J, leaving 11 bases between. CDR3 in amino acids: CASSYGPSPYF. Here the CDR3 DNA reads TGTGCCAGCAGTTACGGCCCTTCCCCGTACTTC.

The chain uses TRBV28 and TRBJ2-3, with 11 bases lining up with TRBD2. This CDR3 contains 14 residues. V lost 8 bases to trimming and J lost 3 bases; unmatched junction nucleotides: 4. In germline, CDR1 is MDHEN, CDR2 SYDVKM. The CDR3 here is CASGGTSGTDTQYF. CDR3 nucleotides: TGTGCCAGCGGGGGGACTAGCGGTACAGATACGCAGTATTTT.

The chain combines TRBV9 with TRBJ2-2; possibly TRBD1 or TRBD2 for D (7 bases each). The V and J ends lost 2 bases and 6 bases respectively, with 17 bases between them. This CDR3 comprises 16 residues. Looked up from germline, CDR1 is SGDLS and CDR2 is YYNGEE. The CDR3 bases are TGTGCCAGCAGCGTCCCACTGGGAGGGGGCGCCGGGGAGCTGTTTTTT. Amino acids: CASSVPLGGGAGELFF. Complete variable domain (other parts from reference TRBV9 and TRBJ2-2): DSGVTQTPKHLITATGQRVTLRCSPRSGDLSVYWYQQSLDQGLQFLIQYYNGEERAKGNILERFSAQQFPDLHSELNLSSLELGDSALYFCASSVPLGGGAGELFFGEGSRLTVL.

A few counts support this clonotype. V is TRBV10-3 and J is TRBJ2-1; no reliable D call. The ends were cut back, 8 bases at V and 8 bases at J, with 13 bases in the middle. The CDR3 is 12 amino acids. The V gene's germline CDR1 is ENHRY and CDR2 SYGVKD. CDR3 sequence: CAIEVGGDEQFF. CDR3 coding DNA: TGTGCCATCGAGGTCGGCGGCGATGAGCAGTTCTTC.

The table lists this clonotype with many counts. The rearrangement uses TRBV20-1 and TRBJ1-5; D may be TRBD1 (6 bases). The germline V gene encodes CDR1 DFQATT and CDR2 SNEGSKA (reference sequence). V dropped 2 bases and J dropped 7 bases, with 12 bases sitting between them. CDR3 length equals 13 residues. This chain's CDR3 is CSARNRAGQPQHF. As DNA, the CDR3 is TGCAGTGCTAGAAACAGGGCTGGGCAGCCCCAGCATTTT.

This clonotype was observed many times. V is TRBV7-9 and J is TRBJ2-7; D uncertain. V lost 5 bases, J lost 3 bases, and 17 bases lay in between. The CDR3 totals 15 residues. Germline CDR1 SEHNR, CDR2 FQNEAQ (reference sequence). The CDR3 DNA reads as TGTGCCAGCAGCCCTTCGGCCACGCGAGGCTACGAGCAGTACTTC. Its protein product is CASSPSATRGYEQYF.

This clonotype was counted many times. The CDR3: CASSLGGAYQPQHF. In nucleotides, the CDR3 is TGCGCCAGCAGCTTAGGTGGGGCTTATCAGCCCCAGCATTTT. The rearrangement uses TRBV5-1 and TRBJ1-5; maybe TRBD1 (5 bases). Deletions cut 2 bases from V and 5 bases from J, with 11 bases between. The germline CDR1 and CDR2 sequences are SGHRS and YFSETQ. The CDR3 runs to 14 residues.

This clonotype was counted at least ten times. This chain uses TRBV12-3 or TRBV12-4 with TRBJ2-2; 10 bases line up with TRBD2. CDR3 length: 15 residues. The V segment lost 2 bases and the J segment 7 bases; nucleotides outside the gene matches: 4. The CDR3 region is CASSLLAGAGGELFF. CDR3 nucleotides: TGTGCCAGCAGTTTACTAGCGGGAGCGGGCGGGGAGCTGTTTTTT.

In nucleotides, the CDR3 is TGTGCCAGCAGCTTGGACCGGCTGAACACTGAAGCTTTCTTT. Protein product: CASSLDRLNTEAFF. J is TRBJ1-1 and V is TRBV7-9; D remains unclear. Deletions cut 3 bases from V and 0 bases from J, with 8 bases between. This CDR3 has 14 amino acids. CDR1 and CDR2 (germline): SEHNR, FQNEAQ (reference sequence).

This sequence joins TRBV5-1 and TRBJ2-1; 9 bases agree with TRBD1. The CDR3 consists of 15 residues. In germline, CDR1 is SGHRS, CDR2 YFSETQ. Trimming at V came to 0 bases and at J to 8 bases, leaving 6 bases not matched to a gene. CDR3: CASSLEGQGLDEQFF. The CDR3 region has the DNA TGCGCCAGCAGCTTGGAGGGACAGGGTCTGGATGAGCAGTTCTTC.

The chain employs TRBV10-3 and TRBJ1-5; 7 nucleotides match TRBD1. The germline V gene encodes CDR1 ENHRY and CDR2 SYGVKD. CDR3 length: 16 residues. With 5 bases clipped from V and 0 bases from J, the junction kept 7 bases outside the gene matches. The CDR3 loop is CAISIDRDHSNQPQHF. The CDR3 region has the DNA TGTGCCATCAGTATCGACAGGGACCATAGCAATCAGCCCCAGCATTTT.

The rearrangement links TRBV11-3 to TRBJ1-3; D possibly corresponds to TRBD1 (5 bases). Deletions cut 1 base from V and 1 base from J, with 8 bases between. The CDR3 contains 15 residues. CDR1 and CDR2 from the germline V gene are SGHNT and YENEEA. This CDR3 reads CASSLGAGSGNTIYF. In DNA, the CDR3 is TGTGCCAGCAGCTTAGGCGCAGGGTCTGGAAACACCATATATTTT.

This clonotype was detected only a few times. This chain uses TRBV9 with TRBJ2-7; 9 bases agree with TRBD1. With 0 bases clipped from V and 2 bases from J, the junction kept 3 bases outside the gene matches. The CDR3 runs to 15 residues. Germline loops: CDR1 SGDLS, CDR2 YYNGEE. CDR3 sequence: CASSVAGTGPYEQYF. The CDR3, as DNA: TGTGCCAGCAGCGTAGCGGGGACAGGGCCCTACGAGCAGTACTTC.

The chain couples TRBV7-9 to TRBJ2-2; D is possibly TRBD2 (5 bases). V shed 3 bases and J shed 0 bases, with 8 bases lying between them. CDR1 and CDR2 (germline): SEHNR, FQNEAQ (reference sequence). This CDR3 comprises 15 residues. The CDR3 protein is CASSFSVSNTGELFF. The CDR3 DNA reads TGTGCCAGCAGCTTTAGCGTCTCGAACACCGGGGAGCTGTTTTTT. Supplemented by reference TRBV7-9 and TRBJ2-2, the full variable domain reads DTGVSQNPRHKITKRGQNVTFRCDPISEHNRLYWYRQTLGQGPEFLTYFQNEAQLEKSRLLSDRFSAERPKGSFSTLEIQRTEQGDSAMYLCASSFSVSNTGELFFGEGSRLTVL.

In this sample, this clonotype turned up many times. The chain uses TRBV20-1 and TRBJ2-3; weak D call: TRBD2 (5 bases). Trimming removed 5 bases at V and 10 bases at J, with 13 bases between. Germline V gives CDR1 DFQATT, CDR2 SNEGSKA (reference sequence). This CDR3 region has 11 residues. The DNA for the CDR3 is TGCAGTGCTCGGGCCCGGCGGGCGCAGTATTTT. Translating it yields CSARARRAQYF.

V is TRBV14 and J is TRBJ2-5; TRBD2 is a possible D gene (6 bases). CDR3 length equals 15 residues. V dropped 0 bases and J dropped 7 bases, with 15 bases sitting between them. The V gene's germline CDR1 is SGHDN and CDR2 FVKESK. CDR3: CASSQDPAGLGTQYF. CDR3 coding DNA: TGTGCCAGCAGCCAAGATCCGGCGGGGTTGGGGACCCAGTACTTC.